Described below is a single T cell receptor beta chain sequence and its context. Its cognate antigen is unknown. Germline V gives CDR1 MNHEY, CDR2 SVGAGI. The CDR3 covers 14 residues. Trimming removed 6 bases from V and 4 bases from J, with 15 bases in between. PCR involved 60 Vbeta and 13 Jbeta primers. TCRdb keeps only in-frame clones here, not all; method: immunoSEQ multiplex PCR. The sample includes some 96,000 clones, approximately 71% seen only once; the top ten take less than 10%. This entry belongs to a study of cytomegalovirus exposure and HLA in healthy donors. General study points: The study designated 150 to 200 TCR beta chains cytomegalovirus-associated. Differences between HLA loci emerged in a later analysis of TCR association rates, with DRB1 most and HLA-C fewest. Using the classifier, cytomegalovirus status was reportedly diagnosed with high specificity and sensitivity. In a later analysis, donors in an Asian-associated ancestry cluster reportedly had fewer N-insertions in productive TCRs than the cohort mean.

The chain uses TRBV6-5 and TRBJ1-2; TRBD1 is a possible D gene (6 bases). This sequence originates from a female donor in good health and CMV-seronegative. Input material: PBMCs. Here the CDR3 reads CASRRGTQSYGYTF. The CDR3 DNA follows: TGTGCCAGCAGACGAGGGACACAGTCCTATGGCTACACCTTC.